This record looks at one TCR beta chain sequence and its context. Its antigen is unidentified. Noted treatment: 10-day PBMC culture with coronavirus spike peptide pools or control peptides (ViraFEST assay). From the unexposed donor, CD4+ T cells were collected ahead of the COVID-19 pandemic (2011-2018). Cultured CD4+ T-cell DNA underwent Oncomine TCR Beta short-read sequencing. One entry per CDR3 protein results from TCRdb running MiXCR on the PCR reads. The sample contains over 5,500 distinct CDR3 sequences, less than 55% of which appear only once. This record comes from a study of vaccination and CD4 T cells after COVID-19. The source is a human donor in good health. The specimen was CD4+ T cells from blood, cultured in vitro.

The CDR3 reads CASSLVQTSYEQYF. The DNA of the CDR3 is TGTGCCAGCAGCTTAGTACAGACCTCCTACGAGCAGTACTTC. V gene TRBV11-2 combines with J gene TRBJ2-7, with D unclear. The V gene lost 1 base and the J gene lost 0 bases, with 7 bases spanning the gap. Germline-derived CDR1 and CDR2 are SGHAT and FQNNGV. CDR3 size: 14 residues.